This passage covers 32 T cell receptor beta chains from one sample sequenced in a study of blood T cells in healthy people across ages. For the second PCR, which ran for about 7 to 11 cycles, a sample-barcoded 5' primer and a J-beta primer mix were used. TCRdb re-analysed the 5' RACE reads in MiXCR, keeping a single row per CDR3 protein. The sample holds roughly 1,700,000 distinct CDR3 sequences; over 25% are singletons and the top ten take about 7.7%. The source material was blood. The receptors were sampled from a woman in her twenties or thirties in good health.

This clonotype appeared once. This may stem from a read error, because a much larger clone lies one nucleotide away. The chain is built from TRBV6-5 and TRBJ2-4; D gene ambiguous. Trimming shortened V by 7 bases and J by 13 bases, and 14 bases separated the two germline ends. Germline CDR1 reads MNHEY; CDR2 reads SVGAGI. CDR3 length equals 11 residues. The CDR3, as DNA: TGTGCCAGCACCCAAGGAGAGGCCCAGTACTTC. Its protein is CASTQGEAQYF.

The chain uses TRBV4-3 and TRBJ2-3; 10 nucleotides line up with TRBD2. The CDR3 has 15 amino acids. CDR1 LGHNA and CDR2 YSLEER come from the germline V gene. The junction had 6 bases not matched to a gene; V was cut back by 4 bases and J by 5 bases. The CDR3 DNA is TGCGCCAGCAGCCGGCGTCGGACTAGCGGAGATACGCAGTATTTT. Its protein product is CASSRRRTSGDTQYF.

This clonotype came up a few times. The chain links TRBV19 to TRBJ2-2, with unresolved D. The CDR3 has 13 residues. From germline, CDR1 is LNHDA and CDR2 SQIVND (reference sequence). V was clipped by 7 bases and J by 1 base, with 7 bases between them. The CDR3 coding sequence is TGTGCCAGTACCGTCCAGAACACCGGGGAGCTGTTTTTT. It codes for CASTVQNTGELFF.

This clonotype was seen ten or more times. This rearrangement joins TRBV29-1 to TRBJ2-1; D remains unclear. Germline CDR1 and CDR2: SQVTM and ANQGSEA. V was pared by 3 bases and J by 8 bases, with 14 bases between. The length of the CDR3 is 13 residues. CDR3 DNA sequence: TGCAGCGTTGATCTCTCGAATTCATATGAGCAGTTCTTC. This encodes CSVDLSNSYEQFF.

Points on this clonotype: A single base separates this from a much larger clone, so it may be a read error. V is TRBV27 and J is TRBJ2-1; D unclear. Germline assignment: CDR1 MNHEY and CDR2 SMNVEV (reference sequence). This CDR3 spans 13 amino acids. CDR3 DNA: TGTGCCAGCAGTTATGGGCCACGCAATAAGCAGTTCTTC. Protein: CASSYGPRNKQFF.

This clonotype turned up a few times. This chain connects TRBV28 to TRBJ2-5; D is possibly TRBD1 or TRBD2 (5 bases each). The germline V gene encodes CDR1 MDHEN and CDR2 SYDVKM. This CDR3 region has 12 residues. Trimming cost V 5 bases and J 5 bases, with 9 bases left between them. The CDR3 is CASSIREETQYF. CDR3 coding DNA: TGTGCCAGCAGTATCAGGGAGGAGACCCAGTACTTC.

Ten or more counts support this clonotype. The V and J genes are TRBV3-1 and TRBJ2-5; D is perhaps TRBD2 (6 bases). Trimming took off 6 bases at V and 0 bases at J, with 14 bases between the two ends. The CDR3 has 15 amino acids. The germline V gene has CDR1 LGHDT and CDR2 YNNKEL (reference sequence). The CDR3 bases are TGTGCCAGCAGGCCGGAGGGGTTCAACCAAGAGACCCAGTACTTC. Translating gives CASRPEGFNQETQYF.

A note on this clonotype: It is likely a read error, because the conserved phenylalanine at the end of the CDR3 is missing. The chain employs TRBV7-9 and TRBJ2-1, with D hard to call. This CDR3 has 16 residues. Germline loops: CDR1 SEHNR, CDR2 FQNEAQ (reference sequence). Trimming stripped 5 bases from V and 0 bases from J, with 14 bases between. In nucleotides, the CDR3 is TGTGCCAGCAGCCCCCAAGATCCGAGCTCCTACAATGAGCAGTTCTGC. Encoded protein: CASSPQDPSSYNEQFC.

The sample holds a few counts of this clonotype. The CDR3 sequence: CASSSDRDVRNEQFF. Written as DNA, the CDR3 is TGTGCCAGCAGCTCAGATCGGGACGTAAGGAATGAGCAGTTCTTC. The chain has TRBV7-9 and TRBJ2-1; D is tentatively TRBD1 or TRBD2 (5 bases each). Germline V lookup: CDR1 SEHNR, CDR2 FQNEAQ (reference sequence). The CDR3 loop spans 15 amino acids. Trimming took 4 bases from V and 7 from J, leaving 17 bases between them.

This clonotype was counted a few times. The chain joins TRBV7-2 to TRBJ1-1, with D perhaps TRBD1 (6 bases). Trimming removed 5 bases at V and 7 bases at J, with 14 bases between. Germline-derived CDR1 and CDR2 are SGHTA and FQGNSA. The CDR3 consists of 13 residues. This CDR3 is CASSPSGVGEAFF. CDR3 in DNA: TGTGCCAGCAGCCCATCAGGGGTAGGTGAAGCTTTCTTT.

About this clonotype itself: A junction boundary mismatches the germline segment, possibly from a read error. The chain has TRBV6-5 and TRBJ2-7, with D unclear. There are 11 residues in the CDR3. Germline CDR1 and CDR2: MNHEY and SVGAGI. CDR3 loop: CATSSVDEQYF. DNA of the CDR3: TGTGCCACCAGTTCTGTAGACGAGCAGTACTTC.

This clonotype was seen at least ten times. J is TRBJ2-7 and V is TRBV20-1; D is unresolved. The germline V gene encodes CDR1 DFQATT and CDR2 SNEGSKA (reference sequence). V was cut by 6 bases and J by 2 bases, with 20 bases left in between. This CDR3 has 15 residues. CDR3 loop: CSAPPDPRAPYEQYF. CDR3 DNA: TGCAGTGCACCACCCGACCCTCGAGCCCCCTACGAGCAGTACTTC.

This clonotype was observed a few times. The rearrangement uses TRBV7-9 and TRBJ2-2, with TRBD1 matching 8 bases. The trim removed 7 bases at V and 4 bases at J, leaving 5 bases unmatched. Germline CDR1 and CDR2: SEHNR and FQNEAQ (reference sequence). CDR3 length equals 14 residues. CDR3 region: CASTQGASTGELFF. In nucleotides, the CDR3 is TGTGCCAGCACCCAGGGGGCCAGCACCGGGGAGCTGTTTTTT.

Notes on this clonotype: A much larger clone lies a single base off, so this may be a read error. The V call is TRBV7-8, the J call TRBJ1-1; 10 nucleotides line up with TRBD1. Germline trimming cut 4 bases from V and 2 bases from J; bases unmatched to any gene: 7. Germline V CDR1 and CDR2: SGHVS, FQNEAQ. The CDR3 runs 16 residues. The CDR3 DNA is TGTGCCAGCAGCTCCCGGGACAGGGGACCTAACACTGAAGCTTTCTTT. It encodes CASSSRDRGPNTEAFF.

This clonotype has a count of ten or more. This chain connects TRBV6-6 to TRBJ2-3; TRBD2 aligns across 8 bases. Germline assignment: CDR1 MNHNY and CDR2 SVGAGI (reference sequence). This CDR3 contains 16 residues. Trimming cost V 2 bases and J 5 bases; bases outside gene matches: 9. The CDR3 coding sequence is TGTGCCAGCAGTTACACGGCGGGAGGTAGTGGAGATACGCAGTATTTT. It is translated as CASSYTAGGSGDTQYF.

This clonotype was counted a few times. Germline and junction disagree at one end, which may indicate a read error. The chain has TRBV15 and TRBJ1-1; no firm D call. Germline loops: CDR1 LNHNV, CDR2 YYDKDF (reference sequence). CDR3 length: 12 residues. CDR3 coding DNA: TGTGCCACCAGCGGAGACACCGCTGAAGCTTTCTTT. Amino acid sequence: CATSGDTAEAFF.

This chain uses TRBV2 with TRBJ1-2; TRBD1 matches 8 bases. In germline, CDR1 is SNHLY, CDR2 FYNNEI. CDR3 size: 14 residues. V lost 6 bases, J lost 2 bases, and 5 bases stayed unmatched. CDR3 nucleotide sequence: TGTGCCAGCAGGACAGGGGCGAGCAACTATGGCTACACCTTC. Translation: CASRTGASNYGYTF. Full variable domain (remainder filled in from reference TRBV2 and TRBJ1-2): EPEVTQTPSHQVTQMGQEVILRCVPISNHLYFYWYRQILGQKVEFLVSFYNNEISEKSEIFDDQFSVERPDGSNFTLKIRSTKLEDSAMYFCASRTGASNYGYTFGSGTRLTVV.

This clonotype occurred a few times. This chain links TRBV20-1 with TRBJ2-7, with a tentative D call TRBD1 (7 bases). The germline V gene has CDR1 DFQATT and CDR2 SNEGSKA (reference sequence). This CDR3 region has 17 residues. The V and J ends lost 4 bases and 2 bases respectively, with 24 bases between them. The CDR3 DNA is TGCAGTGCTACACAAGGGGGCAGGGGTAGCGGACCCTACGAGCAGTACTTC. Its protein is CSATQGGRGSGPYEQYF.

This clonotype has more than one count but fewer than ten. The chain couples TRBV4-2 to TRBJ2-7; 11 bases align to TRBD2. The V segment lost 6 bases and the J segment 2 bases; nucleotides outside the gene matches: 9. This CDR3 is 16 amino acids long. The germline V gene encodes CDR1 LGHNA and CDR2 YNFKEQ. CDR3 loop: CASRPELAGDPYEQYF. The CDR3 DNA follows: TGTGCCAGCAGACCTGAACTAGCGGGGGACCCCTACGAGCAGTACTTC.

In this sample, this clonotype turned up a few times. The V and J genes are TRBV7-8 and TRBJ1-6; D unclear. This CDR3 comprises 17 residues. Germline CDR1 and CDR2: SGHVS and FQNEAQ. V gave up 2 bases and J gave up 0 bases, with 11 bases separating them. CDR3: CASSLRTRSSYNSPLHF. CDR3 DNA sequence: TGTGCCAGCAGCTTAAGGACGAGGAGCTCCTATAATTCACCCCTCCACTTT.

The J gene is TRBJ2-7, the V gene TRBV4-1; 11 nucleotides agree with TRBD2. CDR3 length: 15 residues. Looked up from germline, CDR1 is MGHRA and CDR2 is YSYEKL. V was clipped by 3 bases and J by 6 bases; unmatched bases: 7. The CDR3 coding sequence is TGCGCCAGCAGCCAGCCGACTAGCGGGGCGCCCGAGCAGTACTTC. This encodes CASSQPTSGAPEQYF.

This clonotype appeared many times. The chain combines TRBV7-3 with TRBJ2-6; a possible D gene is TRBD2 (6 bases). The CDR3 runs to 17 residues. The germline CDR1 and CDR2 sequences are SGHTA and FQGTGA. Trimming removed 5 bases at V and 0 bases at J, with 14 bases between. The CDR3 is CASSPWEAGSGANVLTF. The CDR3 DNA reads TGTGCCAGCAGCCCCTGGGAGGCTGGCTCTGGGGCCAACGTCCTGACTTTC.

The rearrangement links TRBV5-1 to TRBJ2-1, with TRBD2 matching 7 bases. The last part of the DNA fits TRBJ2-7 better; the J call may be wrong. The CDR3 consists of 18 residues. Germline-derived CDR1 and CDR2 are SGHRS and YFSETQ. In nucleotides, the CDR3 is TGCGCCAGCAGAGCATATAGCCTAGCGGACGTCTCCTACAATGAGCAGTACTTC. Protein: CASRAYSLADVSYNEQYF.

This clonotype was counted a few times. A single base separates this from a much larger clone, so it may be a read error. This rearrangement joins TRBV6-5 to TRBJ2-7; TRBD2 matches at 7 bases. From germline, CDR1 is MNHEY and CDR2 SVGAGI. The V segment lost 11 bases and the J segment 1 base; nucleotides outside the gene matches: 11. CDR3 length equals 14 residues. As DNA, the CDR3 is TGTGCCGGCAAACCTTCCGGGGGGTCCTACGAGCAGTACTTC. Amino acid sequence: CAGKPSGGSYEQYF.

The sample holds a few counts of this clonotype. The chain carries TRBV6-1 and TRBJ2-7; a possible D gene is TRBD1 (8 bases). V lost 9 bases to trimming and J lost 2 bases, with 23 bases between them. The CDR3 has 16 amino acids. The germline V gene encodes CDR1 MNHNS and CDR2 SASEGT. The CDR3 is CASRDRLQGGTYEQYF. The DNA of the CDR3 is TGTGCCAGTAGGGACCGACTACAGGGGGGGACCTACGAGCAGTACTTC.

In its sample, this clonotype was seen once. Just one base apart from a much larger clone, this may be a read error. The chain couples TRBV27 to TRBJ2-7; no clear D gene. This CDR3 has 15 amino acids. The germline CDR1 and CDR2 sequences are MNHEY and SMNVEV (reference sequence). In nucleotides, the CDR3 is TGTGCCAGCGGGATGGATGGGAAGTTATTCTACGAGCAGGACTTC. This sequence encodes CASGMDGKLFYEQDF.

The genes are TRBV2 and TRBJ1-1; 7 nucleotides align to TRBD1. The germline V gene has CDR1 SNHLY and CDR2 FYNNEI. V gave up 6 bases and J gave up 6 bases; unmatched junction bases: 10. The CDR3 extends over 14 amino acids. The CDR3 DNA is TGTGCCAGCAGGGATACAGGGGTTGGTTCTGAAGCTTTCTTT. Its translation is CASRDTGVGSEAFF. The entire variable domain, with the rest obtained from reference TRBV2 and TRBJ1-1, is as follows: EPEVTQTPSHQVTQMGQEVILRCVPISNHLYFYWYRQILGQKVEFLVSFYNNEISEKSEIFDDQFSVERPDGSNFTLKIRSTKLEDSAMYFCASRDTGVGSEAFFGQGTRLTVV.

This clonotype was counted at least ten times. This rearrangement joins TRBV6-5 to TRBJ2-1; 13 nucleotides match TRBD2. The CDR3 runs to 16 residues. Trimming cost V 6 bases and J 2 bases; bases outside gene matches: 4. CDR1 and CDR2 (germline): MNHEY, SVGAGI. The CDR3 is CASRTLAGGPYNEQFF. The CDR3 coding sequence is TGTGCCAGCAGGACACTAGCGGGAGGGCCCTACAATGAGCAGTTCTTC.

The chain uses TRBV29-1 and TRBJ2-1; 11 bases align to TRBD1. Germline V lookup: CDR1 SQVTM, CDR2 ANQGSEA. With 7 bases clipped from V and 8 bases from J, the junction kept 7 bases outside the gene matches. CDR3 length: 13 residues. CDR3 nucleotide sequence: TGCAGCGCTAGGGACAGGGGGAGTGATGAGCAGTTCTTC. This translates into CSARDRGSDEQFF.

Worth noting for this clonotype: This may be a read error, as it is one base from a much larger clone. This sequence joins TRBV7-9 and TRBJ1-2; no clear D gene. Germline CDR1 and CDR2: SEHNR and FQNEAQ (reference sequence). V gave up 2 bases and J gave up 4 bases, with 14 bases separating them. The CDR3 has 15 residues. The CDR3 coding sequence is TGTGCCAGCAGCTTAAACAGTCCAGCGAGCTATGGCTACACCTTC. Residues: CASSLNSPASYGYTF. The full variable domain, with the rest looked up from reference TRBV7-9 and TRBJ1-2, is DTGVSQNPRHKITKRGQNVTFRCDPISEHNRLYWYRQTLGQGPEFLTYFQNEAQLEKSRLLSDRFSAERPKGSFSTLEIQRTEQGDSAMYLCASSLNSPASYGYTFGSGTRLTVV.

Only a few counts were recorded for this clonotype. This chain uses TRBV11-2 with TRBJ2-7, with TRBD2 matching 8 bases. Germline CDR1 is SGHAT and CDR2 is FQNNGV. CDR3 length: 15 residues. V dropped 5 bases and J dropped 1; count of bases not matched to a gene: 7. The CDR3 loop reads CASSRGGSLSYEQYF. The CDR3 coding sequence is TGTGCCAGCAGCCGGGGGGGCAGTCTTTCCTACGAGCAGTACTTC.

This clonotype showed up many times. The chain carries TRBV20-1 and TRBJ2-5; 7 bases map to TRBD2. This CDR3 comprises 15 residues. After removal of 6 bases from V and 5 bases from J, the junction contained 15 bases not matched to a gene. CDR1 is DFQATT, CDR2 SNEGSKA, per germline (reference sequence). In DNA, the CDR3 is TGCAGTGCCGCAAGGGGAGCGGGATCGACGGAGACCCAGTACTTC. It is translated as CSAARGAGSTETQYF.